What follows describes a single T cell receptor beta chain. The antigen is unknown. This entry belongs to a study of shared clonotypes between healthy human individuals. Study-level findings and limits: Richness estimates generally favored naive over memory subsets. Though the depth was large, rarefaction showed that sorted-subset sequencing was incomplete.

Clones were sequenced by immunoSEQ multiplex PCR, and TCRdb holds only the in-frame ones, with some missing. The table lists hundreds of thousands of clones, around 67% of them singletons. After removal of 3 bases from V and 7 bases from J, the junction contained 10 bases not matched to a gene. The CDR3 is made up of 16 amino acids. Germline lookup yields CDR1 LNHDA and CDR2 SQIVND (reference sequence). This TCR was recovered from a woman in her twenties or thirties in good health. The sequenced material came from memory CD4+ T cells sorted from blood. The subset is: CD45RA-negative fraction. V is TRBV19 and J is TRBJ2-2; 8 nucleotides agree with TRBD1. This CDR3 is CASSMRGQGRDGELFF. The DNA of the CDR3 is TGTGCCAGTAGTATGCGAGGACAGGGTAGAGACGGGGAGCTGTTTTTT.